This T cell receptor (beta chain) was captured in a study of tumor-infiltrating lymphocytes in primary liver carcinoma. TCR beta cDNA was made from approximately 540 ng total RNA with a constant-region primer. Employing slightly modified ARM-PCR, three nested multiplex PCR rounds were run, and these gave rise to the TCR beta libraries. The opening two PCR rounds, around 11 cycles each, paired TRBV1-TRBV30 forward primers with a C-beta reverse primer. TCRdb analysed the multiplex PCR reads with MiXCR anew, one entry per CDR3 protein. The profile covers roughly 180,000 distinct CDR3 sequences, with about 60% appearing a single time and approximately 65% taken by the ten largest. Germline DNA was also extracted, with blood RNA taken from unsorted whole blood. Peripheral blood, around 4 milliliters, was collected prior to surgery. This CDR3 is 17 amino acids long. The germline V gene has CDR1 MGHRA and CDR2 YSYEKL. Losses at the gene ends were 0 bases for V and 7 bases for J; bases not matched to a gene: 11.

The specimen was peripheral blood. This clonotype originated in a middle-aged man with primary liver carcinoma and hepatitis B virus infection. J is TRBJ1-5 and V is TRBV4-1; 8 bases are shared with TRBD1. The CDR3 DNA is TGCGCCAGCAGCCAAGATCCCGGACAGGGAATCCCCCAGCCCCAGCATTTT. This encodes CASSQDPGQGIPQPQHF.